Included here is one T cell receptor beta chain sequence, with context. The target of this receptor is not known. The record has no base qualities; no much larger clone is one base away. The data belong to a study of blood T cell repertoires in COVID-19 (TCRdb year 2020). Regarding the research as a whole: Collaborator samples came from the United States, Italy and Spain and covered acute and convalescent phases of COVID-19. Sample metadata almost always included a de-identified subject ID, COVID-19 status, age in years and sex. The repertoires were released in a freely available public database meant as a resource for research on the immune response to SARS-CoV-2. Deeply sampled blood TCRbeta repertoires from subjects exposed to, actively infected with, or recovered from COVID-19 were included in the dataset. Where available, HLA class I and class II types were obtained from metadata supplied by the sample provider rather than from assay-based typing. Samples were obtained from the ongoing ImmuneRACE study (first 160 participants) and from approximately 1,200 subjects provided by 6 global collaborators. The material from the prospective study consisted of cDNA or gDNA derived from T cells, B-cell-depleted T cells, or PBMCs. General study outcomes and caveats: The amount of clinical and demographic metadata varied by source and participant and was provided uncurated.

The immunoSEQ Assay, a bias-controlled multiplex PCR, was used to amplify TCRbeta CDR3 regions from genomic DNA. On the study's bioinformatics: The number of nucleated cells in each sample was estimated by amplification of reference gene primers within the assay. Sequence reads were collapsed and filtered to measure the absolute abundance of every unique TCRbeta CDR3 rearrangement. For each sample, productive Simpson clonality was calculated as the square root of Simpson's diversity index over productive rearrangements. TCRdb retrieved this table from immuneACCESS and kept in-frame rearrangements only. Not all clones are present; in checked studies, unresolved V genes account for under half, and no reason is known for the remainder. The DNA was the basis for D and trimming; V, J and clone size are from that table. The sample yields approximately 190,000 clones; about 80% were counted once. About 6.9% of the sample comes from the top ten.

CDR1 and CDR2 are read off the germline V gene (reference sequence) as MNHEY and SMNVEV. The CDR3 has 16 amino acids, counting the end cysteine and phenylalanine. Of the read, only the CDR3 DNA is kept; its 48 bases are in frame from base 1. Germline trimming: 9 bases from V, 2 bases from J; junction bases outside gene matches: 12. The collaborating institutions used their own protocols to collect whole blood in K2EDTA tubes. For TCRbeta analysis, collaborators shipped samples as frozen whole blood, isolated PBMCs, or DNA extracted from either of those sample types. The origin of this receptor is a human donor with acute or convalescent COVID-19. The donor label of this sample is uncertain. The V gene is TRBV27 and the J gene is TRBJ1-5; a stretch of 8 junction bases matches TRBD1. What was sequenced was peripheral blood. CDR3 sequence: CASSGQGALGNQPQHF. The DNA is TGTGCCAGTTCCGGCCAGGGGGCGCTTGGCAATCAGCCCCAGCATTTT.